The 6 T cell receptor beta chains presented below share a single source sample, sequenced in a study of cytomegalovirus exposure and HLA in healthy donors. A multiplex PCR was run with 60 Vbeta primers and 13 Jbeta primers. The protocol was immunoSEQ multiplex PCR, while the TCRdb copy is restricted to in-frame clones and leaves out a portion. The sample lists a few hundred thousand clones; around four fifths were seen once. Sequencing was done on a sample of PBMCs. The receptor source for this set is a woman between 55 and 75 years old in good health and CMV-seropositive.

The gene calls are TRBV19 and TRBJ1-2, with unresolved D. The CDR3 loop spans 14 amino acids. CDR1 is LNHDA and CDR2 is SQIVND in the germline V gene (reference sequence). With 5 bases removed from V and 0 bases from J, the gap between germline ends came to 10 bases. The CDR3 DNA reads TGTGCCAGTAGTGATGTCGGAGCTAACTATGGCTACACCTTC. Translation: CASSDVGANYGYTF.

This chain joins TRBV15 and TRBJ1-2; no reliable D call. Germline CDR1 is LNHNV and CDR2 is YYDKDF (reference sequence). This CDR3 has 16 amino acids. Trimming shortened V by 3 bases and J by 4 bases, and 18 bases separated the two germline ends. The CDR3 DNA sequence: TGTGCCACCAGCAGGCCCGACACGTTGAACACCTATGGCTACACCTTC. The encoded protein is CATSRPDTLNTYGYTF.

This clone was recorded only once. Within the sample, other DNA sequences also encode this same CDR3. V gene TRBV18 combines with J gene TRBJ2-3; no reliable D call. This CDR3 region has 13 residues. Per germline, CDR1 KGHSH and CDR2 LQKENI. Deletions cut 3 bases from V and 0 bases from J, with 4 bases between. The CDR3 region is CASSPPSTDTQYF. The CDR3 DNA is TGTGCCAGCTCACCCCCTAGCACAGATACGCAGTATTTT.

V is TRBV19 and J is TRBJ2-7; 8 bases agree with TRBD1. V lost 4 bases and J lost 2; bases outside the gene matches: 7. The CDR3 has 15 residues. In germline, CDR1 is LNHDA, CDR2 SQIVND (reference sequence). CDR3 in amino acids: CASSKQDRATYEQYF. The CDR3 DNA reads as TGTGCCAGTAGTAAGCAGGACAGGGCCACCTACGAGCAGTACTTC.

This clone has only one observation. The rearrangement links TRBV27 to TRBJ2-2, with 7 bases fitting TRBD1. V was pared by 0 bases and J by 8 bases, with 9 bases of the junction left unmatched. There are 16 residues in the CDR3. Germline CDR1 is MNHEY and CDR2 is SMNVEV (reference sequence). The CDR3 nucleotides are TGTGCCAGCAGTTTATCGGCCACACCAGGGGGTGGGGAGCTGTTTTTT. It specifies CASSLSATPGGGELFF.

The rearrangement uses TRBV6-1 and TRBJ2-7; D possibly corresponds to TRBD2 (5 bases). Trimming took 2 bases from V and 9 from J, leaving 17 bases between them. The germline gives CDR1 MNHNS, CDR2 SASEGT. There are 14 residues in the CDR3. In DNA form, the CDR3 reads TGTGCCAGCAGTGAAATTGAGGGTCTTCTTCCGCAGTACTTC. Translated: CASSEIEGLLPQYF.